This T cell receptor (beta chain) was captured in a study of blood T cell repertoires in COVID-19. CDR3 length equals 12 residues. Trimming shortened V by 5 bases and J by 9 bases, and 11 bases separated the two germline ends. CDR1 SGHTA and CDR2 FQGTGA come from the germline V gene. Clones were sequenced by immunoSEQ multiplex PCR, and TCRdb holds only the in-frame ones, with some missing. The table has 170,000 or so clones, roughly 84% seen once. The rearrangement links TRBV7-3 to TRBJ2-1; D is ambiguous. This TCR came from a woman aged 40 to 49 with COVID-19, enrolled during active disease. The specimen was peripheral blood. The CDR3 DNA reads as TGTGCCAGCAGCCCGCACGGTATTGAGCAGTTCTTC. Protein product: CASSPHGIEQFF.